This T cell receptor (beta chain) stems from a study of OX40 agonist ivuxolimab in advanced cancers. On the study more broadly: Six ivuxolimab dose levels, 0.01 to 10 mg/kg, were given intravenously every 2 weeks. The dose-escalation group included hepatocellular carcinoma, melanoma, renal cell carcinoma and head and neck cancer.

This clone has just one count. Its specificity is unknown. The study's findings and limits: Clonal expansion by week 6 occurred in CD4+ and CD8+ blood T cells (at 0.1 to 3.0 mg/kg).

Profiling relied on immunoSEQ multiplex PCR, and the TCRdb table lists in-frame clones only, not all of them. The data contain about 60,000 clones, around 81% of them seen just once; the ten biggest clones take up 0.95% to 1.1%. Deletions cut 4 bases from V and 0 bases from J, with 11 bases between. The CDR3 is 15 amino acids. Germline lookup yields CDR1 SGHTS and CDR2 YDEGEE. Source: CD4+ or CD8+ T cells sorted from blood, taken in a trial of the OX40 agonist ivuxolimab. The receptor was derived from an adult with an advanced solid tumor such as melanoma, head and neck, liver or kidney cancer. The chain joins TRBV5-8 to TRBJ1-5; D call uncertain. The CDR3 bases are TGTGCCAGCAGCGGACGGTGGCTTAGCAATCAGCCCCAGCATTTT. Its protein product is CASSGRWLSNQPQHF.